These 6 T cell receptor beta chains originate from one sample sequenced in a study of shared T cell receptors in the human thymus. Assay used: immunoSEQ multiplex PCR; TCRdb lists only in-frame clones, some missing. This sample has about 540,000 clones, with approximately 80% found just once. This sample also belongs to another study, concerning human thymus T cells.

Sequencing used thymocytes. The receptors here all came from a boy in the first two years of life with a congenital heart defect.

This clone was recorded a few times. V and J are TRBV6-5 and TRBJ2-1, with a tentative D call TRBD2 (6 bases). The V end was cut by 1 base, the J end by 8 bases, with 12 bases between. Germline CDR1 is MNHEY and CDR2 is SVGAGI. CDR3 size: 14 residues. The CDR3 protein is CASSYFGSSDEQFF. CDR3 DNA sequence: TGTGCCAGCAGTTACTTCGGGAGTAGCGATGAGCAGTTCTTC.

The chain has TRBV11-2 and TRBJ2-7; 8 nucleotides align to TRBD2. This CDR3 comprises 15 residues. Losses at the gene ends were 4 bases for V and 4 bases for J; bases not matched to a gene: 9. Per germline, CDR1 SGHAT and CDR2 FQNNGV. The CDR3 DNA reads TGTGCCAGCAGCTCAGAAGCGGGAGCGGAATACGAGCAGTACTTC. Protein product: CASSSEAGAEYEQYF.

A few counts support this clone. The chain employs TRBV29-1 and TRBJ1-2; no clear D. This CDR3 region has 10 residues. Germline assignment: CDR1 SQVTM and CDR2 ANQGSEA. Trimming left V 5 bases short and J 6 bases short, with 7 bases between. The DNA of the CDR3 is TGCAGCGTTCTTGGCAATGGCTACACCTTC. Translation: CSVLGNGYTF. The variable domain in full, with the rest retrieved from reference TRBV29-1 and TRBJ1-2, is SAVISQKPSRDICQRGTSLTIQCQVDSQVTMMFWYRQQPGQSLTLIATANQGSEATYESGFVIDKFPISRPNLTFSTLTVSNMSPEDSSIYLCSVLGNGYTFGSGTRLTVV.

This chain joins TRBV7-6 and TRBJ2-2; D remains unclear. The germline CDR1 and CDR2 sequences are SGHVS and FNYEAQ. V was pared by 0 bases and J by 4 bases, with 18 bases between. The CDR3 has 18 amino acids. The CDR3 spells CASSLAPISVTGTGELFF. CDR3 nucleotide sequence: TGTGCCAGCAGCTTAGCACCCATATCTGTGACGGGCACCGGGGAGCTGTTTTTT.

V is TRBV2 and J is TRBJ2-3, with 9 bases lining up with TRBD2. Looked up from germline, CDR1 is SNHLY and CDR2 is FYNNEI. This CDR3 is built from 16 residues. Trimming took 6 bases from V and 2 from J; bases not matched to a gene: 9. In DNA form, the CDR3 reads TGTGCCAGCAGATTTAGCGGGAGTAGGTACACAGATACGCAGTATTTT. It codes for CASRFSGSRYTDTQYF. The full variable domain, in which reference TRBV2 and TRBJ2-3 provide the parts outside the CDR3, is EPEVTQTPSHQVTQMGQEVILRCVPISNHLYFYWYRQILGQKVEFLVSFYNNEISEKSEIFDDQFSVERPDGSNFTLKIRSTKLEDSAMYFCASRFSGSRYTDTQYFGPGTRLTVL.

CDR3 protein: CASSSKGQGGYEQYF. The DNA for the CDR3 is TGCGCCAGCAGCAGCAAGGGACAGGGCGGCTACGAGCAGTACTTC. This rearrangement joins TRBV5-1 to TRBJ2-7, with 9 positions matching TRBD1. Germline V CDR1 and CDR2: SGHRS, YFSETQ. The CDR3 length is 15 residues. V lost 4 bases and J lost 3; bases outside the gene matches: 8.